The 30 T cell receptor beta chains in this list originate from one sample, sequenced in a study of CD8 T cells in ankylosing spondylitis. Findings and caveats of the study: A motif in TCR beta, a set of seven to nine highly homologous variants, appeared characteristic of ankylosing spondylitis blood.

Their recognized antigens are unknown. MiXCR, run by TCRdb on the 5' RACE reads, gives a single entry per CDR3 protein. The sample has around 130,000 distinct CDR3 sequences, under 20% seen once; the top ten hold roughly 30%. Material for sequencing was blood, either unsorted or a sorted T cell fraction (not recorded which). The receptors here all came from a male donor with ankylosing spondylitis.

This clonotype was seen more than once but under ten times. V usage is TRBV28 and J usage is TRBJ2-1, with D perhaps matching TRBD1 (5 bases). Trimming left V 5 bases short and J 3 bases short, with 8 bases between. In germline, CDR1 is MDHEN, CDR2 SYDVKM. The CDR3 totals 13 residues. This CDR3 reads CASSKTGYNEQFF. The DNA of the CDR3 is TGTGCCAGCAGTAAAACAGGCTACAATGAGCAGTTCTTC.

For this clonotype: A read error may account for a junction end that differs from germline. Here the CDR3 DNA reads TGTGCCAGCAGCCGTACATTGGGCGGGGAAGGAGAGACCCAGAACTTC. Amino acids: CASSRTLGGEGETQNF. The chain carries TRBV7-9 and TRBJ2-5; TRBD2 might be the D (6 bases). Germline CDR1 reads SEHNR; CDR2 reads FQNEAQ (reference sequence). CDR3 size: 16 residues.

This clonotype occurred a few times. The chain carries TRBV4-3 and TRBJ2-7, with unresolved D. Germline V gene data show CDR1 as LGHNA and CDR2 as YSLEER. Trimming removed 0 bases from V and 3 bases from J, with 12 bases in between. This CDR3 has 15 residues. CDR3 in amino acids: CASSQDRAKYYEQYF. CDR3 DNA sequence: TGCGCCAGCAGCCAAGATAGGGCCAAATACTACGAGCAGTACTTC.

This clonotype was observed a few times. The chain couples TRBV29-1 to TRBJ2-3, with D perhaps matching TRBD2 (6 bases). Germline V gene data show CDR1 as SQVTM and CDR2 as ANQGSEA. This CDR3 region has 14 residues. Trimming pared 5 bases from V and 4 bases from J, leaving 16 bases between. The CDR3 DNA is TGCAGCGTTCCCCGGGAGAATCGTCCAGATACGCAGTATTTT. This codes for CSVPRENRPDTQYF.

This clonotype was counted only a few times. This chain links TRBV28 with TRBJ2-7, with 10 nucleotides matching TRBD2. Germline-derived CDR1 and CDR2 are MDHEN and SYDVKM. The CDR3 spans 15 residues. The V segment lost 7 bases and the J segment 0 bases; nucleotides outside the gene matches: 6. CDR3 DNA sequence: TGTGCCAGCACCCCGGGACTAGCGAACTCCTACGAGCAGTACTTC. Translated, it gives CASTPGLANSYEQYF.

V usage is TRBV4-1 and J usage is TRBJ2-7; 10 bases line up with TRBD2. V dropped 4 bases and J dropped 3; count of bases not matched to a gene: 3. This CDR3 region has 14 residues. Germline lookup yields CDR1 MGHRA and CDR2 YSYEKL. The CDR3, as DNA: TGCGCCAGCAGCCGAGTAGCGGGAGGCTACGAGCAGTACTTC. Protein: CASSRVAGGYEQYF.

This clonotype has more than one count but fewer than ten. The rearrangement joins TRBV12-3 or TRBV12-4 to TRBJ2-3; perhaps TRBD1 as D (6 bases). This CDR3 comprises 16 residues. With 6 bases removed from V and 1 base from J, the gap between germline ends came to 17 bases. The CDR3: CASRAQAQGGTDTQYF. As DNA, the CDR3 is TGTGCCAGCAGGGCTCAGGCACAGGGTGGCACAGATACGCAGTATTTT.

The chain uses TRBV6-2 or TRBV6-3 and TRBJ2-1, with TRBD2 identical over 8 bases. The trim removed 2 bases at V and 6 bases at J, leaving 9 bases unmatched. CDR3 length equals 16 residues. Germline CDR1 and CDR2: MNHEY and SVGEGT. DNA of the CDR3: TGTGCCAGCAGTTACCGAAGCGGGAGACTGGGCAATGAGCAGTTCTTC. Protein product: CASSYRSGRLGNEQFF.

The chain carries TRBV10-3 and TRBJ2-7; D is undetermined. Trimming removed 3 bases from V and 6 bases from J, with 15 bases in between. Germline V gives CDR1 ENHRY, CDR2 SYGVKD. This CDR3 comprises 14 residues. CDR3 bases: TGTGCCATCAGTGATTCAGGAACCACGACCGAGCAGTACTTC. It is translated as CAISDSGTTTEQYF.

This clonotype was recorded at least ten times. This CDR3 is CASSQVEGLHEQYF. CDR3 sequence (DNA): TGTGCCAGCAGCCAAGTGGAGGGACTACACGAGCAGTACTTC. The gene calls are TRBV4-2 and TRBJ2-7, with TRBD2 identical over 7 bases. Germline V lookup: CDR1 LGHNA, CDR2 YNFKEQ. The CDR3 spans 14 residues. With V trimmed by 1 base and J by 5 bases, 5 bases remained unmatched.

This clonotype turned up a few times. DNA for the CDR3: TGTGCCAGCAGTTTACAGGGAAGCACAGATACGCAGTATTTT. Protein product: CASSLQGSTDTQYF. This chain links TRBV6-2 or TRBV6-3 with TRBJ2-3; maybe TRBD1 (6 bases). With 4 bases removed from V and 0 bases from J, the gap between germline ends came to 8 bases. Germline lookup yields CDR1 MNHEY and CDR2 SVGEGT. This CDR3 spans 14 amino acids.

This chain uses TRBV2 with TRBJ2-7; possibly TRBD2 for D (5 bases). With 2 bases removed from V and 3 bases from J, the gap between germline ends came to 11 bases. The CDR3 sequence is 14 residues long. Germline V gene data show CDR1 as SNHLY and CDR2 as FYNNEI. The CDR3 protein is CASSERTRVYEQYF. CDR3 nucleotide sequence: TGTGCCAGCAGTGAAAGGACGCGGGTCTACGAGCAGTACTTC.

This clonotype was counted a few times. The chain couples TRBV25-1 to TRBJ2-1; D may be TRBD2 (5 bases). CDR3 length: 16 residues. The V end lost 2 bases, the J end lost 5 bases, and 16 bases lay between the germline ends. The V gene's germline CDR1 is MGHDK and CDR2 SYGVNS. The CDR3 protein is CASSEREWIRNNEQFF. DNA of the CDR3: TGTGCCAGCAGTGAACGGGAATGGATCAGGAACAATGAGCAGTTCTTC.

This clonotype was counted only a few times. The chain combines TRBV20-1 with TRBJ2-1; perhaps TRBD2 as D (6 bases). The CDR3 loop spans 14 amino acids. The germline gives CDR1 DFQATT, CDR2 SNEGSKA (reference sequence). Trimming removed 3 bases at V and 13 bases at J, with 22 bases between. The CDR3 protein is CSARFTRPGLDQFF. CDR3 bases: TGCAGTGCTAGGTTTACCCGCCCGGGACTTGATCAGTTCTTC.

This chain links TRBV28 with TRBJ2-3, with D unclear. This CDR3 region has 11 residues. The germline V gene encodes CDR1 MDHEN and CDR2 SYDVKM. V dropped 5 bases and J dropped 7 bases, with 7 bases sitting between them. The CDR3 region has the DNA TGTGCCAGCAGTCTGATAAATACGCAGTATTTT. Translating it yields CASSLINTQYF.

V usage is TRBV5-5 and J usage is TRBJ1-1; 7 positions match TRBD1. V dropped 5 bases and J dropped 4; count of bases not matched to a gene: 14. CDR1 SGHKS and CDR2 YYEKEE come from the germline V gene (reference sequence). CDR3 size: 16 residues. This CDR3 reads CASRPTGLDVGTEAFF. For the CDR3, the DNA is TGTGCCAGCAGGCCGACAGGGTTAGATGTCGGCACTGAAGCTTTCTTT.

This clonotype was recorded a few times. This chain joins TRBV20-1 and TRBJ2-1; 14 nucleotides line up with TRBD2. Germline V gene sequence: CDR1 DFQATT, CDR2 SNEGSKA (reference sequence). J was trimmed by 7 bases and V by 6 bases; bases with no gene match: 11. This CDR3 region has 16 residues. This CDR3 is CSAPGLAGVYMNEQFF. The DNA of the CDR3 is TGCAGTGCGCCGGGACTAGCGGGAGTCTATATGAATGAGCAGTTCTTC.

In the case of this clonotype: A read error is possible here, since a much larger clone lies one base away. The genes are TRBV12-3 or TRBV12-4 and TRBJ2-2; D is unresolved. The length of the CDR3 is 12 residues. V lost 7 bases to trimming and J lost 9 bases, with 12 bases between them. The CDR3 sequence: CASIQRTRELFF. In nucleotides, the CDR3 is TGTGCCAGCATCCAGAGAACCAGGGAGCTGTTTTTT.

The chain links TRBV11-1 to TRBJ2-1, with 8 positions matching TRBD2. The CDR3 runs to 18 residues. The V gene end was trimmed by 5 bases and the J gene end by 6 bases; junction bases not matched to a gene: 18. CDR1 and CDR2 (germline): SGHAT, FQDESV (reference sequence). Here the CDR3 DNA reads TGTGCCAGCAGCCCTGCGGCTGGCGGGAGGCGGGGTGTCAATGAGCAGTTCTTC. Translation gives CASSPAAGGRRGVNEQFF.

This clonotype has just a few counts. The chain's CDR3 is CASSWTGKAYNEQFF. In nucleotides, the CDR3 is TGTGCCAGCAGCTGGACAGGGAAGGCCTACAATGAGCAGTTCTTC. The chain combines TRBV28 with TRBJ2-1, with 8 bases identical to TRBD1. V trimming: 6 bases; J trimming: 2 bases; junction bases outside the gene matches: 6. Germline V gives CDR1 MDHEN, CDR2 SYDVKM. The length of the CDR3 is 15 residues.

V is TRBV12-3 or TRBV12-4 and J is TRBJ2-7; 10 bases line up with TRBD1. Trimming took 7 bases from V and 5 from J; bases not matched to a gene: 2. The CDR3 contains 12 residues. CDR3 DNA sequence: TGTGCCAGCAAGACAGGGGGCCACGAGCAGTACTTC. Its protein is CASKTGGHEQYF.

CDR3 region: CASSQVLAGNNEQFF. The CDR3 DNA is TGTGCCAGCAGCCAAGTCCTAGCGGGTAACAATGAGCAGTTCTTC. The V call is TRBV3-1, the J call TRBJ2-1, with 8 bases fitting TRBD2. CDR1 is LGHDT, CDR2 YNNKEL, per germline (reference sequence). This CDR3 spans 15 amino acids. V lost 1 base to trimming and J lost 5 bases; unmatched junction nucleotides: 4.

V is TRBV7-6 and J is TRBJ2-7; unclear D gene. V was shortened by 0 bases and J by 4 bases, with 7 bases between the two germline ends. The germline V gene encodes CDR1 SGHVS and CDR2 FNYEAQ. The CDR3 has 13 residues. The CDR3, as DNA: TGTGCCAGCAGCTTAGCCTCGGAATACGAGCAGTACTTC. Amino acids: CASSLASEYEQYF.

This clonotype has a handful of counts. The gene calls are TRBV2 and TRBJ2-7; D is undetermined. This CDR3 comprises 13 residues. V was pared by 2 bases and J by 5 bases, with 10 bases between. Germline-derived CDR1 and CDR2 are SNHLY and FYNNEI. The CDR3 here is CASSENLGNEQYF. DNA of the CDR3: TGTGCCAGCAGTGAAAATTTGGGTAACGAGCAGTACTTC.

The chain is built from TRBV12-3 or TRBV12-4 and TRBJ2-2, with 15 positions matching TRBD2. V shed 7 bases and J 2 bases; nucleotides not matched to a gene: 8. CDR3 length: 18 residues. The CDR3, as DNA: TGTGCCAGCAAACCGGGACTAGCGGGAGGCCCAAACACCGGGGAGCTGTTTTTT. This codes for CASKPGLAGGPNTGELFF.

The chain joins TRBV5-1 to TRBJ2-6; no clear D. The germline V gene has CDR1 SGHRS and CDR2 YFSETQ. The CDR3 extends over 18 amino acids. With 6 bases removed from V and 0 bases from J, the gap between germline ends came to 19 bases. In DNA, the CDR3 is TGCGCCAGCACCTCTTGGGCGTGGCCCCTCTCTGGGGCCAACGTCCTGACTTTC. Translation gives CASTSWAWPLSGANVLTF.

This sequence joins TRBV5-4 and TRBJ2-1, with D unresolved. The length of the CDR3 is 13 residues. Deletions cut 0 bases from V and 7 bases from J, with 8 bases between. Germline assignment: CDR1 SGHNT and CDR2 YYREEE (reference sequence). The CDR3 DNA follows: TGTGCCAGCAGCTTGGACTACCGGAATGAGCAGTTCTTC. The encoded protein is CASSLDYRNEQFF. Complete variable domain (other parts from reference TRBV5-4 and TRBJ2-1): ETGVTQSPTHLIKTRGQQVTLRCSSQSGHNTVSWYQQALGQGPQFIFQYYREEENGRGNFPPRFSGLQFPNYSSELNVNALELDDSALYLCASSLDYRNEQFFGPGTRLTVL.

V is TRBV20-1 and J is TRBJ2-1, with no clear D. The V end lost 1 base, the J end lost 10 bases, and 8 bases lay between the germline ends. There are 11 residues in the CDR3. Germline V gives CDR1 DFQATT, CDR2 SNEGSKA (reference sequence). CDR3 residues: CSARVGPEQFF. CDR3 nucleotides: TGCAGTGCTAGAGTTGGACCAGAGCAGTTCTTC.

V and J are TRBV5-1 and TRBJ2-2, with 12 bases fitting TRBD2. CDR3 length equals 18 residues. Looked up from germline, CDR1 is SGHRS and CDR2 is YFSETQ. V was clipped by 4 bases and J by 3 bases; unmatched bases: 10. The DNA for the CDR3 is TGCGCCAGCAGCCCCGCCCTAGCGGGAGGGCCATACACCGGGGAGCTGTTTTTT. Amino acids: CASSPALAGGPYTGELFF. The whole variable domain, filled in from reference TRBV5-1 and TRBJ2-2, reads KAGVTQTPRYLIKTRGQQVTLSCSPISGHRSVSWYQQTPGQGLQFLFEYFSETQRNKGNFPGRFSGRQFSNSRSEMNVSTLELGDSALYLCASSPALAGGPYTGELFFGEGSRLTVL.

In nucleotides, the CDR3 is TGCAGTGCTAGATTGGGAGGCAATGAGCAGTTCTTC. This translates into CSARLGGNEQFF. The chain recombines TRBV20-1 with TRBJ2-1, with D perhaps matching TRBD2 (6 bases). The CDR3 has 12 residues. In germline, CDR1 is DFQATT, CDR2 SNEGSKA (reference sequence). The V end lost 2 bases, the J end lost 6 bases, and 8 bases lay between the germline ends.